This T cell receptor beta chain was recovered during a study of a mutant IDH1 vaccine in newly diagnosed glioma. Notes on the study in general: Vaccination induced immune responses in roughly 93% of patients. Apparently, pseudoprogression bore no relation to changes among the top peripheral T cell clonotypes.

The time point was: week 35, safety follow-up. Mutant IDH1 20-mer peptide, at 300 ug, made up each vaccine dose, with topical imiquimod. Eight vaccine injections were given to patients in weeks 1, 3, 5, 7, 11, 15, 19 and 23. Diagnosis in the donors showed new WHO grade 3 or 4 astrocytomas that were IDH1-mutant and ATRX-lost. Method: immunoSEQ multiplex PCR; TCRdb's copy keeps in-frame clones and lacks some. The data hold 30,000 to 40,000 clones, with about four fifths observed a single time. The CDR3 extends over 13 amino acids. Germline V CDR1 and CDR2: MNHNS, SASEGT. V lost 10 bases to trimming and J lost 2 bases, with 12 bases between them. Concerning this clone itself: Its antigen is undetermined.

This sample comprised PBMCs, obtained from a glioma patient whose treatment included an IDH1 peptide vaccine. This receptor was identified in a man between 40 and 49 years old with glioma. Some clones in this sample may be carry-over from other donors' samples. The chain uses TRBV6-1 and TRBJ2-1, with a weak D call TRBD1 (6 bases). The CDR3 loop reads CAIKRDTYNEQFF. CDR3 sequence (DNA): TGTGCCATAAAAAGGGACACCTACAATGAGCAGTTCTTC.